This T cell receptor beta chain derives from a study of T cell responses to AZD1222 COVID-19 vaccine. Study-level findings and limits: There were mostly white British donors and more females than males, and clonal diversity was possibly underestimated.

In this sample, this clone turned up a few times. What it binds is not known. The CDR3 contains 14 residues. V lost 6 bases to trimming and J lost 6 bases, with 15 bases between them. Germline V CDR1 and CDR2: MNHEY, SMNVEV (reference sequence). The method was immunoSEQ multiplex PCR; TCRdb's version includes in-frame clones alone and lacks a portion of them. In the table there are over 120,000 clones, over 85% of which are singletons. The TCR was taken from an adult in good health. The sequences come from peripheral blood, collected on day 0 of AZD1222 vaccination. This chain links TRBV27 with TRBJ2-1, with D uncertain. The CDR3 sequence: CASRAGYPGNEQFF. The CDR3 DNA reads TGTGCCAGCAGGGCCGGGTACCCCGGCAATGAGCAGTTCTTC.